These 31 T cell receptor beta chains were sequenced from one sample in a study of T cells after posttransplantation cyclophosphamide. Some clones are missing from TCRdb's copy, which holds only in-frame ones; the method was immunoSEQ multiplex PCR. The sample holds under 15,000 clones, over 75% seen once. The sequenced sample consisted of memory CD4+ T cells sorted from PBMCs. These TCRs come from a man in his fifties in good health, CMV-negative, and a related stem cell transplant donor.

This chain uses TRBV27 with TRBJ1-2; D is ambiguous. Germline lookup yields CDR1 MNHEY and CDR2 SMNVEV (reference sequence). CDR3 length equals 15 residues. Trimming stripped 3 bases from V and 8 bases from J, with 19 bases between. The CDR3 nucleotides read TGTGCCAGCAGTTTGCCTCCCGGAGGGTATGGGGGCTACACCTTC. This sequence encodes CASSLPPGGYGGYTF.

The chain is built from TRBV27 and TRBJ2-7, with a weak D call TRBD1 (6 bases). CDR3 length equals 15 residues. Germline CDR1 MNHEY, CDR2 SMNVEV (reference sequence). Between the trimmed V and J ends, which lost 1 base and 2 bases, there was a span of 12 bases. The CDR3 here is CASSLYDRPPYEQYF. CDR3 coding DNA: TGTGCCAGCAGTTTATATGACAGGCCTCCCTACGAGCAGTACTTC.

This clone has only one observation. V is TRBV4-1 and J is TRBJ2-7; D gene unclear. CDR1 is MGHRA and CDR2 is YSYEKL in the germline V gene. Deletions cut 2 bases from V and 4 bases from J, with 12 bases between. The CDR3 is 14 amino acids. CDR3 sequence reads: CASSQPPWAYEQYF. CDR3 bases: TGCGCCAGCAGCCAACCCCCTTGGGCGTACGAGCAGTACTTC.

The chain uses TRBV5-6 and TRBJ2-6; no firm D call. CDR3 length: 13 residues. Trimming left V 2 bases short and J 4 bases short, with 4 bases between. CDR1 and CDR2 from the germline V gene are SGHDT and YYEEEE. Here the CDR3 reads CASSLAGANVLTF. CDR3 in DNA: TGTGCCAGCAGCTTAGCCGGGGCCAACGTCCTGACTTTC.

The CDR3 DNA sequence: TGTGCCAGCAGCCCCGGGACATTACATCAGCCCCAGCATTTT. Its translation is CASSPGTLHQPQHF. V is TRBV9 and J is TRBJ1-5, with TRBD1 as a possible D gene (6 bases). The CDR3 runs 14 residues. Trimming removed 4 bases at V and 5 bases at J, with 13 bases between. Germline V gene sequence: CDR1 SGDLS, CDR2 YYNGEE.

The chain carries TRBV5-5 and TRBJ2-5; TRBD1 agrees at 10 bases. The CDR3 is 17 amino acids. V lost 1 base, J lost 6 bases, and 12 bases stayed unmatched. Germline V gene sequence: CDR1 SGHKS, CDR2 YYEKEE (reference sequence). Here the CDR3 reads CASSLTLRDRGRKTQYF. CDR3 DNA sequence: TGTGCCAGCAGCTTGACACTCCGGGACAGGGGTCGAAAGACCCAGTACTTC.

The chain has TRBV7-2 and TRBJ2-7; 8 nucleotides align to TRBD2. The CDR3 sequence is 14 residues long. V lost 6 bases and J lost 2; bases outside the gene matches: 6. Germline V gene data show CDR1 as SGHTA and CDR2 as FQGNSA. CDR3 DNA: TGTGCCAGCAGATCCCGGACTAGCCCCTACGAGCAGTACTTC. Residues: CASRSRTSPYEQYF.

This clone appeared a few times. This chain uses TRBV19 with TRBJ1-5; 10 bases agree with TRBD1. Trimming at V came to 7 bases and at J to 0 bases, leaving 18 bases not matched to a gene. CDR1 and CDR2 (germline): LNHDA, SQIVND (reference sequence). The CDR3 contains 20 residues. The DNA of the CDR3 is TGTGCCAGTACCGTAATCCGGGGACAGGGGACGAGGAATAGCAATCAGCCCCAGCATTTT. Translating gives CASTVIRGQGTRNSNQPQHF.

This clone occurred once. The rearrangement links TRBV10-2 to TRBJ1-2, with TRBD1 matching over 8 bases. Germline CDR1 reads WSHSY; CDR2 reads SAAADI. The CDR3 spans 14 residues. V trimming: 8 bases; J trimming: 5 bases; junction bases outside the gene matches: 10. The CDR3 spells CASGRGRGLYGYTF. The CDR3 DNA reads as TGCGCCAGCGGGCGGGGCAGGGGGCTATATGGCTACACCTTC.

The genes are TRBV18 and TRBJ2-7; 8 nucleotides match TRBD1. CDR3 length: 15 amino acids. V shed 5 bases and J 1 base; nucleotides not matched to a gene: 7. Germline V lookup: CDR1 KGHSH, CDR2 LQKENI. For the CDR3, the DNA is TGTGCCAGCTCAAGAGGGGGACAGGCTTCCTACGAGCAGTACTTC. Amino acid sequence: CASSRGGQASYEQYF.

The chain employs TRBV2 and TRBJ2-7; 8 bases line up with TRBD1. The CDR3 extends over 14 amino acids. V lost 3 bases and J lost 2; bases outside the gene matches: 3. Germline CDR1 SNHLY, CDR2 FYNNEI. The chain's CDR3 is CASSDGQGAYEQYF. CDR3 in DNA: TGTGCCAGCAGTGATGGACAGGGCGCCTACGAGCAGTACTTC.

The V gene is TRBV29-1, the J gene TRBJ2-7, with 9 bases identical to TRBD2. Germline assignment: CDR1 SQVTM and CDR2 ANQGSEA. V gave up 0 bases and J gave up 6 bases; unmatched junction bases: 9. CDR3 length equals 15 residues. Written as DNA, the CDR3 is TGCAGCGTTGAAGATGCAGCGGGAGGTATCGGCGAGCAGTACTTC. The encoded protein is CSVEDAAGGIGEQYF.

This clone appeared a few times. The genes are TRBV20-1 and TRBJ1-2, with D perhaps TRBD1 (5 bases). Trimming took 8 bases from V and 5 from J, leaving 12 bases between them. This CDR3 region has 11 residues. The germline CDR1 and CDR2 sequences are DFQATT and SNEGSKA (reference sequence). This chain's CDR3 is CSTIQGYGYTF. CDR3 sequence (DNA): TGCAGTACAATTCAGGGTTATGGCTACACCTTC.

This clone was found a few times. Within the sample, other DNA sequences also encode this same CDR3. The V call is TRBV7-2, the J call TRBJ1-1; D remains unclear. V was shortened by 2 bases and J by 0 bases, with 4 bases between the two germline ends. CDR3 length: 13 residues. Germline CDR1 and CDR2: SGHTA and FQGNSA. In DNA form, the CDR3 reads TGTGCCAGCAGCTTATCTGTGAACACTGAAGCTTTCTTT. This codes for CASSLSVNTEAFF.

The chain links TRBV10-3 to TRBJ2-1; D is ambiguous. The V gene's germline CDR1 is ENHRY and CDR2 SYGVKD. With 2 bases removed from V and 7 bases from J, the gap between germline ends came to 6 bases. This CDR3 has 12 amino acids. The DNA of the CDR3 is TGTGCCATCAGTGAGAATAAAAATGAGCAGTTCTTC. Translated: CAISENKNEQFF.

The V call is TRBV19, the J call TRBJ1-1; a weak D match, TRBD1 (5 bases). Germline-derived CDR1 and CDR2 are LNHDA and SQIVND (reference sequence). The V and J ends lost 0 bases and 1 base respectively, with 9 bases between them. The CDR3 totals 15 residues. In DNA, the CDR3 is TGTGCCAGTAGTATAGATCACAGGCCGAACACTGAAGCTTTCTTT. Translated, it gives CASSIDHRPNTEAFF.

This clone has only a few counts. The gene calls are TRBV4-1 and TRBJ2-3, with 8 nucleotides matching TRBD2. After removal of 1 base from V and 1 base from J, the junction contained 7 bases not matched to a gene. CDR1 is MGHRA, CDR2 YSYEKL, per germline. CDR3 length equals 17 residues. The CDR3 region has the DNA TGCGCCAGCAGCCAAGGGTACGGGGGGGTGGGCACAGATACGCAGTATTTT. Protein product: CASSQGYGGVGTDTQYF.

V and J are TRBV6-5 and TRBJ1-2, with 8 positions matching TRBD1. Germline V gives CDR1 MNHEY, CDR2 SVGAGI. V gave up 5 bases and J gave up 3 bases; unmatched junction bases: 8. CDR3 size: 15 residues. CDR3 loop: CASSGQGLRDYGYTF. For the CDR3, the DNA is TGTGCCAGCAGTGGACAGGGTCTTAGAGACTATGGCTACACCTTC.

The V gene is TRBV11-3, the J gene TRBJ2-1; 11 bases agree with TRBD1. After removal of 5 bases from V and 8 bases from J, the junction contained 8 bases not matched to a gene. This CDR3 has 15 amino acids. The germline V gene has CDR1 SGHNT and CDR2 YENEEA. The CDR3 loop is CASSRGQGEEDEQFF. The DNA of the CDR3 is TGTGCCAGCAGCCGGGGACAGGGGGAGGAGGATGAGCAGTTCTTC.

The chain uses TRBV2 and TRBJ2-7; TRBD1 matches at 8 bases. The CDR3 spans 14 residues. CDR1 SNHLY and CDR2 FYNNEI come from the germline V gene. Trimming removed 4 bases from V and 2 bases from J; junction bases left unmatched: 4. The CDR3: CASSVGQDPYEQYF. Written as DNA, the CDR3 is TGTGCCAGCAGTGTGGGACAGGACCCCTACGAGCAGTACTTC.

The chain has TRBV5-1 and TRBJ2-7; 9 nucleotides align to TRBD1. The CDR3 has 15 amino acids. CDR1 SGHRS and CDR2 YFSETQ come from the germline V gene. V lost 3 bases to trimming and J lost 9 bases; unmatched junction nucleotides: 13. This CDR3 reads CASSSAGTGSDAQYF. CDR3 coding DNA: TGCGCCAGCAGCTCAGCCGGGACAGGGAGCGACGCGCAGTACTTC.

This clone occurred a few times. V usage is TRBV7-2 and J usage is TRBJ2-7; 12 bases are shared with TRBD2. Germline V gene sequence: CDR1 SGHTA, CDR2 FQGNSA. CDR3 length equals 14 residues. Trimming took 5 bases from V and 3 from J; bases not matched to a gene: 2. The CDR3 DNA sequence: TGTGCCAGCAGCCCGGGACTAGCGGGCTACGAGCAGTACTTC. This codes for CASSPGLAGYEQYF.

This chain uses TRBV5-1 with TRBJ2-2, with D possibly TRBD1 on 6 matching bases. Between the trimmed V and J ends, which lost 3 bases and 1 base, there was a span of 10 bases. CDR1 and CDR2 (germline): SGHRS, YFSETQ. This CDR3 has 15 amino acids. The CDR3: CASSWLGGNTGELFF. The CDR3 DNA reads TGCGCCAGCAGCTGGCTAGGGGGGAACACCGGGGAGCTGTTTTTT.

This chain joins TRBV6-5 and TRBJ2-7; 7 positions agree with TRBD2. There are 13 residues in the CDR3. CDR1 is MNHEY and CDR2 is SVGAGI in the germline V gene. The V segment lost 0 bases and the J segment 5 bases; nucleotides outside the gene matches: 1. The CDR3 coding sequence is TGTGCCAGCAGTTACTCGGGAGGGAACGAGCAGTACTTC. Translation gives CASSYSGGNEQYF.

On this clone: A junction end diverges from the germline sequence, so it may reflect a read error. The V and J genes are TRBV9 and TRBJ2-1, with 9 positions matching TRBD2. Germline CDR1 reads SGDLS; CDR2 reads YYNGEE. The CDR3 contains 18 residues. The CDR3 nucleotides are TGTGCCAGCAGCTCCCTTAGCGGGGGCCTTGGCTCCTGCAATGAGCAGTTCTTC. It codes for CASSSLSGGLGSCNEQFF.

CDR3 protein: CASRLPGLAGPGELFF. CDR3 bases: TGTGCCAGCAGGTTACCGGGACTAGCGGGCCCCGGGGAGCTGTTTTTT. This rearrangement joins TRBV7-3 to TRBJ2-2; 12 nucleotides line up with TRBD2. Germline trimming cut 6 bases from V and 6 bases from J; bases unmatched to any gene: 8. Germline V gene lookup returns CDR1 SGHTA and CDR2 FQGTGA. CDR3 length: 16 amino acids.

The V and J genes are TRBV7-9 and TRBJ2-3; 10 nucleotides agree with TRBD2. The CDR3 contains 18 residues. Germline V lookup: CDR1 SEHNR, CDR2 FQNEAQ (reference sequence). Trimming took 1 base from V and 7 from J; bases not matched to a gene: 14. The CDR3 bases are TGTGCCAGCAGCTTAGAAGGGGCCAGCGGGAGGGCCTACAATACGCAGTATTTT. Translated, it gives CASSLEGASGRAYNTQYF.

CDR3 in DNA: TGTGCCAGCAGTTCTGGCCAGAACACTGAAGCTTTCTTT. This gives the protein CASSSGQNTEAFF. V is TRBV6-6 and J is TRBJ1-1; D remains ambiguous. This CDR3 region has 13 residues. V was pared by 4 bases and J by 1 base, with 7 bases between. CDR1 is MNHNY and CDR2 is SVGAGI in the germline V gene (reference sequence).

This clone was observed a handful of times. This chain connects TRBV5-1 to TRBJ2-3; tentatively, D is TRBD1 (5 bases). Germline lookup yields CDR1 SGHRS and CDR2 YFSETQ. The CDR3 covers 13 residues. V was clipped by 2 bases and J by 1 base, with 5 bases between them. The CDR3 DNA reads TGCGCCAGCAGCTTAGGGGGCACAGATACGCAGTATTTT. Amino acid sequence: CASSLGGTDTQYF.

The CDR3 nucleotides read TGTGCCAGCAGCTCCCGGACCGTCCCCCCTGGCGGGAGATTCTACGAGCAGTACTTC. The encoded protein is CASSSRTVPPGGRFYEQYF. The chain carries TRBV5-5 and TRBJ2-7; TRBD2 matches 7 bases. Germline V CDR1 and CDR2: SGHKS, YYEKEE (reference sequence). V shed 3 bases and J 3 bases; nucleotides not matched to a gene: 21. The CDR3 spans 19 residues.

The CDR3 DNA reads TGTGCCAGCACCCCATCGGGGCACAGGGGCGGCAATGAGCAGTTCTTC. Protein sequence: CASTPSGHRGGNEQFF. This chain links TRBV6-6 with TRBJ2-1; TRBD1 matches at 7 bases. The CDR3 contains 16 residues. Per the germline V gene, CDR1 is MNHNY and CDR2 is SVGAGI (reference sequence). The J segment lost 6 bases and the V segment lost 7 bases, leaving 15 bases of the junction unmatched.